This T cell receptor beta chain emerged from a study of blood T cell repertoires in COVID-19. Turning to the study itself: COVID-19 samples collected from the United States, Italy and Spain covered acute and convalescent phases. The cDNA or gDNA used as material had been derived from T cells, B-cell-depleted T cells, or PBMCs.

Germline-derived CDR1 and CDR2 are KGHDR and SFDVKD. This CDR3 spans 12 amino acids. Trimming removed 7 bases at V and 4 bases at J, with 6 bases between. Original processing notes: Counts of nucleated cells, estimated from reference gene primer amplification, were obtained. Measured with immunoSEQ multiplex PCR; TCRdb has only the in-frame clones, and not every one. The DNA was the basis for D and trimming; V, J and clone size are from that table. The sample has some 240,000 clones; approximately 83% are singletons. This study enrolled people aged roughly 18 to 90 from 20 to 25 US geographic areas. This sequence joins TRBV24-1 and TRBJ2-2; D remains unclear. Sequenced: PBMCs or T cells enriched from blood (not recorded which). This receptor was obtained from a man aged 45-60 years who had recovered from COVID-19. Written as DNA, the CDR3 is TGTGCCACCAGGGGCAGCACCGGGGAGCTGTTTTTT. As protein: CATRGSTGELFF.